Following are 27 T cell receptor beta chains from one sample sequenced in a study of siplizumab effects on memory and regulatory T cells. Method: immunoSEQ multiplex PCR; TCRdb's copy keeps in-frame clones and lacks some. Of approximately 100,000 clones listed, roughly 94% are singletons. Source material: Tregs sorted from blood. These receptors all stem from a human donor in good health.

The gene calls are TRBV15 and TRBJ1-1; D remains ambiguous. Germline V gene lookup returns CDR1 LNHNV and CDR2 YYDKDF (reference sequence). This CDR3 has 14 amino acids. Trimming removed 0 bases at V and 5 bases at J, with 10 bases between. The DNA of the CDR3 is TGTGCCACCAGCAGAGATCTAGGGTTGACTGAAGCTTTCTTT. Translating gives CATSRDLGLTEAFF.

The rearrangement joins TRBV19 to TRBJ1-2; the match to TRBD1 covers 7 bases. V lost 5 bases and J lost 8; bases outside the gene matches: 8. Germline V lookup: CDR1 LNHDA, CDR2 SQIVND (reference sequence). The CDR3 has 13 residues. CDR3 loop: CASSYHRGPGYTF. CDR3 sequence (DNA): TGTGCCAGTAGTTACCACAGGGGACCCGGCTACACCTTC.

The genes are TRBV4-1 and TRBJ1-1; TRBD1 might be the D (6 bases). Trimming removed 2 bases at V and 11 bases at J, with 12 bases between. Germline-derived CDR1 and CDR2 are MGHRA and YSYEKL. The CDR3 is made up of 12 amino acids. Written as DNA, the CDR3 is TGCGCCAGCAGCCAAATACAGGGAAAGGCTTTCTTT. This translates into CASSQIQGKAFF.

The genes are TRBV28 and TRBJ1-1; D is ambiguous. CDR1 MDHEN and CDR2 SYDVKM come from the germline V gene. The CDR3 is 13 residues long. Trimming cost V 0 bases and J 11 bases, with 13 bases left between them. CDR3: CASSLWGSAYAFF. CDR3 DNA sequence: TGTGCCAGCAGTTTATGGGGGTCGGCATATGCTTTCTTT.

This clone was found a few times. This chain joins TRBV7-2 and TRBJ2-1, with a possible D match to TRBD1 (6 bases). This CDR3 is built from 15 residues. With 4 bases removed from V and 0 bases from J, the gap between germline ends came to 10 bases. Germline V lookup: CDR1 SGHTA, CDR2 FQGNSA. The CDR3 DNA reads as TGTGCCAGCAGCTCTACAGGGCGCTCCTACAATGAGCAGTTCTTC. Its translation: CASSSTGRSYNEQFF. Full variable domain (missing parts from reference TRBV7-2 and TRBJ2-1): GAGVSQSPSNKVTEKGKDVELRCDPISGHTALYWYRQSLGQGLEFLIYFQGNSAPDKSGLPSDRFSAERTGGSVSTLTIQRTQQEDSAVYLCASSSTGRSYNEQFFGPGTRLTVL.

J is TRBJ2-5 and V is TRBV14, with D uncertain. CDR3 length equals 13 residues. V gave up 4 bases and J gave up 5 bases, with 11 bases separating them. Germline assignment: CDR1 SGHDN and CDR2 FVKESK. CDR3 residues: CASSRMRRETQYF. In DNA form, the CDR3 reads TGTGCCAGCAGCCGGATGAGACGGGAGACCCAGTACTTC.

The rearrangement uses TRBV4-1 and TRBJ2-5; unclear D gene. Germline V gene data show CDR1 as MGHRA and CDR2 as YSYEKL. The CDR3 is made up of 15 amino acids. The V end was cut by 5 bases, the J end by 2 bases, with 15 bases between. CDR3 DNA: TGCGCCAGCAGCTCCCGAGGATCTTGGCAAGAGACCCAGTACTTC. Translated: CASSSRGSWQETQYF.

This clone is a singleton in its sample. The V and J genes are TRBV7-3 and TRBJ1-5, with D possibly matching TRBD1 (6 bases). Trimming removed 4 bases from V and 3 bases from J, with 19 bases in between. Germline lookup yields CDR1 SGHTA and CDR2 FQGTGA. The CDR3 is 17 amino acids. The CDR3, as DNA: TGTGCCAGCAGCTATAGAGCCAAGTGGGGGCCCAATCAGCCCCAGCATTTT. Encoded protein: CASSYRAKWGPNQPQHF.

The rearrangement links TRBV15 to TRBJ2-7; 10 positions match TRBD2. CDR3 size: 16 residues. Germline lookup yields CDR1 LNHNV and CDR2 YYDKDF (reference sequence). V shed 2 bases, J shed 2 bases, and the junction held 6 bases outside the gene matches. CDR3 sequence: CATSRKRTSGTYEQYF. Here the CDR3 DNA reads TGTGCCACCAGCAGAAAAAGGACTAGCGGTACCTACGAGCAGTACTTC.

This chain joins TRBV7-3 and TRBJ2-2; 9 bases agree with TRBD2. V lost 3 bases to trimming and J lost 4 bases; unmatched junction nucleotides: 3. Germline-derived CDR1 and CDR2 are SGHTA and FQGTGA. This CDR3 has 15 residues. The CDR3 reads CASSLGAGGTGELFF. The DNA for the CDR3 is TGTGCCAGCAGCTTGGGAGCGGGGGGCACCGGGGAGCTGTTTTTT.

The chain has TRBV11-3 and TRBJ2-1, with 11 bases identical to TRBD1. Trimming at V came to 4 bases and at J to 9 bases, leaving 11 bases not matched to a gene. The germline CDR1 and CDR2 sequences are SGHNT and YENEEA. The CDR3 extends over 16 amino acids. CDR3 residues: CASSYPPGTGGGEQFF. In DNA form, the CDR3 reads TGTGCCAGCAGCTATCCTCCCGGGACAGGGGGTGGTGAGCAGTTCTTC.

The V call is TRBV28, the J call TRBJ2-3; D gene ambiguous. CDR1 is MDHEN, CDR2 SYDVKM, per germline. With 2 bases removed from V and 0 bases from J, the gap between germline ends came to 3 bases. The CDR3 runs 13 residues. CDR3 coding DNA: TGTGCCAGCAGTTTAGGGAGCACAGATACGCAGTATTTT. This sequence encodes CASSLGSTDTQYF.

The chain employs TRBV27 and TRBJ1-2; 8 bases line up with TRBD1. The germline V gene has CDR1 MNHEY and CDR2 SMNVEV (reference sequence). J was trimmed by 4 bases and V by 3 bases; bases with no gene match: 7. The CDR3 spans 15 residues. In DNA, the CDR3 is TGTGCCAGCAGTTTTTTGGGACAGGAGATCTATGGCTACACCTTC. Translated: CASSFLGQEIYGYTF.

This clone was counted a few times. J is TRBJ2-7 and V is TRBV6-6; D is unclear. Deletions cut 5 bases from V and 9 bases from J, with 23 bases between. CDR1 is MNHNY, CDR2 SVGAGI, per germline (reference sequence). The CDR3 covers 15 residues. The CDR3 sequence: CASSPSSRSLIRQYF. The CDR3 DNA reads as TGTGCCAGCAGTCCAAGCAGTCGTTCCCTTATACGGCAGTACTTC.

The genes are TRBV6-5 and TRBJ1-6; TRBD1 agrees at 9 bases. The germline V gene has CDR1 MNHEY and CDR2 SVGAGI. Losses at the gene ends were 4 bases for V and 10 bases for J; bases not matched to a gene: 8. The CDR3 has 15 residues. The CDR3 bases are TGTGCCAGCAGTTCCGGGACAGGGCTTTCGTCACCCCTCCACTTT. Amino acids: CASSSGTGLSSPLHF.

On this clone: This same CDR3 is encoded by further DNA sequences in the sample. The chain recombines TRBV5-1 with TRBJ2-3; the D is unclear. Germline V gives CDR1 SGHRS, CDR2 YFSETQ. V was clipped by 0 bases and J by 3 bases, with 5 bases between them. The CDR3 is 13 residues long. CDR3 region: CASSLDGTDTQYF. DNA for the CDR3: TGCGCCAGCAGCTTGGACGGGACAGATACGCAGTATTTT.

The CDR3 spells CASSQPENTGELFF. CDR3 coding DNA: TGTGCCAGCAGCCAACCCGAGAACACCGGGGAGCTGTTTTTT. The chain links TRBV7-9 to TRBJ2-2; D ambiguous. CDR1 and CDR2 from the germline V gene are SEHNR and FQNEAQ (reference sequence). CDR3 length: 14 amino acids. Trimming left V 5 bases short and J 1 base short, with 8 bases between.

This chain links TRBV7-9 with TRBJ1-4; TRBD1 agrees at 9 bases. CDR1 is SEHNR and CDR2 is FQNEAQ in the germline V gene (reference sequence). Unmatched junction bases numbered 14, after V lost 5 bases and J lost 1 base. The CDR3 is 19 amino acids. CDR3 in amino acids: CASSPKQGATPLTNEKLFF. The DNA for the CDR3 is TGTGCCAGCAGCCCTAAACAGGGGGCAACCCCACTAACTAATGAAAAACTGTTTTTT. The whole variable domain, filled in from reference TRBV7-9 and TRBJ1-4, reads DTGVSQNPRHKITKRGQNVTFRCDPISEHNRLYWYRQTLGQGPEFLTYFQNEAQLEKSRLLSDRFSAERPKGSFSTLEIQRTEQGDSAMYLCASSPKQGATPLTNEKLFFGSGTQLSVL.

J is TRBJ2-3 and V is TRBV7-3; D perhaps matches TRBD2 (5 bases). This CDR3 region has 15 residues. The germline V and J ends were trimmed by 5 bases and 7 bases, with 19 bases remaining between them. CDR1 is SGHTA, CDR2 FQGTGA, per germline. Written as DNA, the CDR3 is TGTGCCAGCAGCGCCGGCGGACTCCGGGGAAATACGCAGTATTTT. It translates to CASSAGGLRGNTQYF.

The V call is TRBV4-2, the J call TRBJ2-1; D is uncertain. Germline CDR1 reads LGHNA; CDR2 reads YNFKEQ. Trimming shortened V by 0 bases and J by 0 bases, and 9 bases separated the two germline ends. CDR3 size: 16 residues. CDR3 DNA sequence: TGTGCCAGCAGCCAAGATCGTTCTTCCTCCTACAATGAGCAGTTCTTC. This gives the protein CASSQDRSSSYNEQFF.

The chain has TRBV27 and TRBJ2-1, with 8 bases that match TRBD1. V was pared by 5 bases and J by 9 bases, with 15 bases of the junction left unmatched. Germline V gives CDR1 MNHEY, CDR2 SMNVEV (reference sequence). The CDR3 is 16 residues long. The CDR3 spells CASSQRADRGKGEQFF. DNA for the CDR3: TGTGCCAGCAGTCAAAGGGCCGACAGGGGAAAGGGTGAGCAGTTCTTC.

CDR3 nucleotides: TGTGCCAGCAGTTTCGCGACAGGGAGCAATCAGCCCCAGCATTTT. Protein: CASSFATGSNQPQHF. This chain links TRBV27 with TRBJ1-5; 7 nucleotides align to TRBD1. With V trimmed by 3 bases and J by 1 base, 3 bases remained unmatched. The CDR3 runs to 15 residues. Germline CDR1 reads MNHEY; CDR2 reads SMNVEV (reference sequence).

The V gene is TRBV7-6, the J gene TRBJ1-5; D gene unclear. In germline, CDR1 is SGHVS, CDR2 FNYEAQ. V lost 1 base, J lost 11 bases, and 12 bases lay in between. The CDR3 covers 13 residues. As DNA, the CDR3 is TGTGCCAGCAGCTTAGTCTCTCTCGGGGCCCAGCATTTT. Translation: CASSLVSLGAQHF.

This chain links TRBV10-1 with TRBJ2-7; D possibly matches TRBD1 or TRBD2 (5 bases each). CDR3 length: 14 amino acids. Trimming stripped 6 bases from V and 6 bases from J, with 18 bases between. The germline V gene encodes CDR1 WNHNN and CDR2 SYGVQD (reference sequence). The CDR3 DNA reads as TGCGCCAGCAGCCAGCGACTGGGGGATCCCGAGCAGTACTTC. Translating it yields CASSQRLGDPEQYF.

This clone was detected only once. The chain joins TRBV6-5 to TRBJ2-7; D is unresolved. Germline V gene sequence: CDR1 MNHEY, CDR2 SVGAGI. Deletions cut 2 bases from V and 2 bases from J, with 10 bases between. The CDR3 consists of 14 residues. This chain's CDR3 is CASSYTSLTYEQYF. DNA of the CDR3: TGTGCCAGCAGTTACACCTCCCTTACCTACGAGCAGTACTTC.

The rearrangement links TRBV7-9 to TRBJ2-2; D unresolved. The V gene lost 9 bases and the J gene lost 1 base, with 18 bases spanning the gap. The CDR3 extends over 16 amino acids. Per germline, CDR1 SEHNR and CDR2 FQNEAQ (reference sequence). DNA for the CDR3: TGTGCCAGTGTGGATGGGTTGCGAAGGAACACCGGGGAGCTGTTTTTT. It is translated as CASVDGLRRNTGELFF. The full variable domain, with the rest looked up from reference TRBV7-9 and TRBJ2-2, is DTGVSQNPRHKITKRGQNVTFRCDPISEHNRLYWYRQTLGQGPEFLTYFQNEAQLEKSRLLSDRFSAERPKGSFSTLEIQRTEQGDSAMYLCASVDGLRRNTGELFFGEGSRLTVL.

This chain joins TRBV6-6 and TRBJ2-4, with 7 bases identical to TRBD1. After removal of 2 bases from V and 1 base from J, the junction contained 5 bases not matched to a gene. CDR1 is MNHNY, CDR2 SVGAGI, per germline (reference sequence). The CDR3 loop spans 16 amino acids. CDR3 residues: CASSYPARGAKNIQYF. CDR3 nucleotides: TGTGCCAGCAGTTACCCGGCCAGGGGGGCCAAAAACATTCAGTACTTC.